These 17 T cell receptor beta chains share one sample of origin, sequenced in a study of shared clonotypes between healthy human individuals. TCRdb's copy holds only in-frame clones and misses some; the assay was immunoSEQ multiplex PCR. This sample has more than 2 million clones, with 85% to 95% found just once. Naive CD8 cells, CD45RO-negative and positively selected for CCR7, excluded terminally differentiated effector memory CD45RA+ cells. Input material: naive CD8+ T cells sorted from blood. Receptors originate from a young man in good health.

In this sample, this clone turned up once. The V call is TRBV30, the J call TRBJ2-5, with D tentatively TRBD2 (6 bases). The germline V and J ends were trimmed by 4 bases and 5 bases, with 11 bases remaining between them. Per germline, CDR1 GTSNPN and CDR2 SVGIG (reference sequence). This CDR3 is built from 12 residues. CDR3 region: CAWMGGSETQYF. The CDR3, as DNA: TGTGCCTGGATGGGGGGTAGTGAGACCCAGTACTTC.

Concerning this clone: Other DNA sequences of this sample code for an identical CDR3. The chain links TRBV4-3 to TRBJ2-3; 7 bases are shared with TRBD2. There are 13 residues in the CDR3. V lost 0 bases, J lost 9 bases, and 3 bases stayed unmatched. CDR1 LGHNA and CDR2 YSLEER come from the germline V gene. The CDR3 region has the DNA TGCGCCAGCAGCCAAGATAGGGAGGGGACGCAGTATTTT. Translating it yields CASSQDREGTQYF.

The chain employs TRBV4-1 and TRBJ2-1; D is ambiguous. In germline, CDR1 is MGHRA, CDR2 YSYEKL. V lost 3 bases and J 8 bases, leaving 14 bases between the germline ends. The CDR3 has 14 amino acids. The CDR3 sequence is CASSHYGDEDEQFF. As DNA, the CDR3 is TGCGCCAGCAGCCACTATGGGGATGAGGATGAGCAGTTCTTC.

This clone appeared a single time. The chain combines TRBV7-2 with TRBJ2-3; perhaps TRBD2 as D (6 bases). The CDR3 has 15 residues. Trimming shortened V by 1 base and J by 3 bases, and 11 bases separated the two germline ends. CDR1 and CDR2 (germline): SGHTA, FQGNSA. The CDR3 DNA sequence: TGTGCCAGCAGCTTAGGTGGACTAAGGACAGATACGCAGTATTTT. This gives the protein CASSLGGLRTDTQYF.

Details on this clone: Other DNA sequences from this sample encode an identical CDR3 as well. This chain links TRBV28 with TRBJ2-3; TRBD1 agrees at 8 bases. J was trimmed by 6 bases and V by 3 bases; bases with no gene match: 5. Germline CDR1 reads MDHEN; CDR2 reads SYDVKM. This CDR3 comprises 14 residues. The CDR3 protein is CASSFGQGSDTQYF. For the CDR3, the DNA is TGTGCCAGCAGTTTCGGACAGGGATCGGATACGCAGTATTTT.

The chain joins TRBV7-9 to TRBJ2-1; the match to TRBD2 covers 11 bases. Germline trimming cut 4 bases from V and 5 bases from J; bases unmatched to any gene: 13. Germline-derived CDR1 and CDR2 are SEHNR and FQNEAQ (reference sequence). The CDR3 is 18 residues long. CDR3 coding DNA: TGTGCCAGCAGCTCCCCCCTAGGGACTAGCGGTCTACACAATGAGCAGTTCTTC. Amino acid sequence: CASSSPLGTSGLHNEQFF.

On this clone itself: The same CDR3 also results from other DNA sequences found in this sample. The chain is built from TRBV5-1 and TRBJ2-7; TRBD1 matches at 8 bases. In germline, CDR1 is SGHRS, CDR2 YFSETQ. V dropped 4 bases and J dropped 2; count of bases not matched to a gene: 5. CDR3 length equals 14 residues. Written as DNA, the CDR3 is TGCGCCAGCAGCGGGGGGACAGGAGCCTACGAGCAGTACTTC. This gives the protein CASSGGTGAYEQYF.

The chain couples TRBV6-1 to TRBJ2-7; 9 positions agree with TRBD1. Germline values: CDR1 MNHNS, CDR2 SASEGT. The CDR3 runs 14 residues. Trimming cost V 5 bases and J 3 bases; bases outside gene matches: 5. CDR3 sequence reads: CASSLTTGGYEQYF. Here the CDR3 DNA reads TGTGCCAGCAGTCTGACGACAGGGGGCTACGAGCAGTACTTC.

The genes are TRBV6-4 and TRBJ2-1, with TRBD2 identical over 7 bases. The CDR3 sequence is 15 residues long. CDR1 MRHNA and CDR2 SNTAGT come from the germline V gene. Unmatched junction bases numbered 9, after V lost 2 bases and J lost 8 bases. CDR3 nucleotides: TGTGCCAGCAGTGACAGGGCCGGGGGGTATCATGAGCAGTTCTTC. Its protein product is CASSDRAGGYHEQFF.

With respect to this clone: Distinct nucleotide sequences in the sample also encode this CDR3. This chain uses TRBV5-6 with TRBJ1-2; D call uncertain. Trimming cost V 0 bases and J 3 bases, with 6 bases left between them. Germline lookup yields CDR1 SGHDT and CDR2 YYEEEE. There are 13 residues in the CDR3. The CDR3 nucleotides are TGTGCCAGCAGCTTGGTCGGGGACTATGGCTACACCTTC. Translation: CASSLVGDYGYTF.

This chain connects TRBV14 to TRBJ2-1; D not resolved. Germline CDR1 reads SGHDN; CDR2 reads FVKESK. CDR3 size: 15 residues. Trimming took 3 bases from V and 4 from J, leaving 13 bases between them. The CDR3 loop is CASSHTTERYNEQFF. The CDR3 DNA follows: TGTGCCAGCAGCCACACCACAGAAAGGTACAATGAGCAGTTCTTC.

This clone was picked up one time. Here the CDR3 DNA reads TGTGCCAGCAGCGTAGATCTAGCGGGAGGGACCACAGATACGCAGTATTTT. Its protein product is CASSVDLAGGTTDTQYF. The chain combines TRBV9 with TRBJ2-3, with TRBD2 matching 12 bases. Trimming at V came to 0 bases and at J to 2 bases, leaving 4 bases not matched to a gene. The CDR3 covers 17 residues. From germline, CDR1 is SGDLS and CDR2 YYNGEE.

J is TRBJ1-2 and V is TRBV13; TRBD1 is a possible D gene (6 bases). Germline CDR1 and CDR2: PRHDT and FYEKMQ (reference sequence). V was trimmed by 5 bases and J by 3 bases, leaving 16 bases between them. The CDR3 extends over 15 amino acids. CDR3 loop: CASSALQGKDYGYTF. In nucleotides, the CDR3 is TGTGCCAGCAGCGCCCTACAGGGCAAGGACTATGGCTACACCTTC.

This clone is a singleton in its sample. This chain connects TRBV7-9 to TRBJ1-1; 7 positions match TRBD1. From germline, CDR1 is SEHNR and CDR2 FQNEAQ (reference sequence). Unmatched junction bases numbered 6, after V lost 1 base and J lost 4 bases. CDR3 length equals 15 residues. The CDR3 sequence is CASSLGPGGTTEAFF. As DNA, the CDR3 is TGTGCCAGCAGCTTAGGGCCAGGGGGGACCACTGAAGCTTTCTTT.

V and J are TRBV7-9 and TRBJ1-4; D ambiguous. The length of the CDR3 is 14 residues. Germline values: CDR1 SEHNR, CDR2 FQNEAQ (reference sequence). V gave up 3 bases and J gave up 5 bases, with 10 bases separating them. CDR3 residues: CASSFFDENEKLFF. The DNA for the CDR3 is TGTGCCAGCAGCTTCTTCGATGAGAATGAAAAACTGTTTTTT. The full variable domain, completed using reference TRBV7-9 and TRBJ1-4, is DTGVSQNPRHKITKRGQNVTFRCDPISEHNRLYWYRQTLGQGPEFLTYFQNEAQLEKSRLLSDRFSAERPKGSFSTLEIQRTEQGDSAMYLCASSFFDENEKLFFGSGTQLSVL.

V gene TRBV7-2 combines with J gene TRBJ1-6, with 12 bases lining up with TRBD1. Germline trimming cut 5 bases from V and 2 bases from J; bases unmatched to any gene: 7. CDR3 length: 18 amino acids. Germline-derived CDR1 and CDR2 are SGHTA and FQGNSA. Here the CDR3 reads CASSLGDRGRTYNSPLHF. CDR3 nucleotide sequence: TGTGCCAGCAGCCTCGGGGACAGGGGGCGGACCTATAATTCACCCCTCCACTTT.

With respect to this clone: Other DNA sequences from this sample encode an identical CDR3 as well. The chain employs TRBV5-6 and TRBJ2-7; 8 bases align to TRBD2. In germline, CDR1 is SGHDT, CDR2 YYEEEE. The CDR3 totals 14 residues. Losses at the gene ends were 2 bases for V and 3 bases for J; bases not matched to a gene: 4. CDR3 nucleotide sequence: TGTGCCAGCAGCTTCGGCGCGGGGGGCTACGAGCAGTACTTC. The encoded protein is CASSFGAGGYEQYF. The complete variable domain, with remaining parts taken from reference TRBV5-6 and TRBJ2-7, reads DAGVTQSPTHLIKTRGQQVTLRCSPKSGHDTVSWYQQALGQGPQFIFQYYEEEERQRGNFPDRFSGHQFPNYSSELNVNALLLGDSALYLCASSFGAGGYEQYFGPGTRLTVT.